A selection of T cell receptor beta chains follows, all from one sample in a study of siplizumab effects on memory and regulatory T cells. Assay used: immunoSEQ multiplex PCR; TCRdb lists only in-frame clones, some missing. This table holds roughly 100,000 clones, over 85% found once. The sequencing input was CD8+ T cells sorted from blood. These receptors came from a human donor in good health. CDR3s include the opening cysteine and the closing phenylalanine or tryptophan. Each record gives: clone size, J gene, D gene, V gene, CDR3 protein, CDR3 DNA. A D gene is named only where the DNA matches it firmly. Size tells how often a clone was seen (once, few, many) or the class of an expanded clone, and some rows leave it out.

size: -
J: TRBJ2-6
D: -
V: TRBV7-3
CDR3: CASSLGGLTGANVLTF
DNA: TGTGCCAGCAGCTTAGGGGGATTGACTGGGGCCAACGTCCTGACTTTC

size: -
J: TRBJ2-7
D: TRBD1
V: TRBV11-3
CDR3: CASSPPGQGAYEQYF
DNA: TGTGCCAGCAGCCCCCCGGGACAGGGGGCCTACGAGCAGTACTTC

size: -
J: TRBJ1-3
D: -
V: TRBV7-2
CDR3: CASSPRVGGGNTIYF
DNA: TGTGCCAGCAGCCCTCGTGTGGGGGGCGGAAACACCATATATTTT

size: -
J: TRBJ2-7
D: -
V: TRBV7-9
CDR3: CASMDSSISEQYF
DNA: TGTGCCAGCATGGACTCAAGTATATCCGAGCAGTACTTC

size: -
J: TRBJ2-7
D: TRBD2
V: TRBV13
CDR3: CASSRGGSEQYF
DNA: TGTGCCAGCAGTCGGGGCGGGAGCGAGCAGTACTTC

size: -
J: TRBJ2-7
D: -
V: TRBV5-1
CDR3: CASSLGGDYEQYF
DNA: TGCGCCAGCAGCTTGGGGGGCGACTACGAGCAGTACTTC

size: once
J: TRBJ2-1
D: -
V: TRBV9
CDR3: CASSPQYNEQFF
DNA: TGTGCCAGCAGCCCCCAGTACAATGAGCAGTTCTTC

size: -
J: TRBJ2-3
D: TRBD2
V: TRBV7-2
CDR3: CASSLALSGGPTDTQYF
DNA: TGTGCCAGCAGCTTAGCGCTTTCGGGGGGGCCGACAGATACGCAGTATTTT

size: -
J: TRBJ2-7
D: TRBD1
V: TRBV11-1
CDR3: CASSLARDRYYEQYF
DNA: TGTGCCAGCAGCTTAGCGCGGGACAGGTACTACGAGCAGTACTTC

size: -
J: TRBJ2-7
D: TRBD2
V: TRBV13
CDR3: CASSPGGSGAITHEQYF
DNA: TGTGCCAGCAGCCCGGGGGGGTCGGGGGCCATTACCCACGAGCAGTACTTC

size: few
J: TRBJ1-1
D: -
V: TRBV11-2
CDR3: CASSLEPDTEAFF
DNA: TGTGCCAGCAGCTTAGAGCCGGACACTGAAGCTTTCTTT

size: -
J: TRBJ1-6
D: -
V: TRBV6-1
CDR3: CASSEWDNSPLHF
DNA: TGTGCCAGCAGTGAGTGGGATAATTCACCCCTCCACTTT

size: -
J: TRBJ2-1
D: -
V: TRBV27
CDR3: CASTRTGYNEQFF
DNA: TGTGCCAGCACCAGAACAGGGTACAATGAGCAGTTCTTC

size: -
J: TRBJ2-7
D: TRBD1
V: TRBV7-3
CDR3: CASSLEGGTGVYEQYF
DNA: TGTGCCAGCAGCTTAGAAGGCGGGACAGGGGTCTACGAGCAGTACTTC

size: -
J: TRBJ2-3
D: -
V: TRBV4-3
CDR3: CASSQDGSGYTDTQYF
DNA: TGCGCCAGCAGCCAAGATGGAAGCGGGTACACAGATACGCAGTATTTT

size: -
J: TRBJ2-3
D: -
V: TRBV4-1
CDR3: CASSQGVSGGDTQYF
DNA: TGCGCCAGCAGCCAAGGAGTCAGTGGTGGCGATACGCAGTATTTT

size: -
J: TRBJ1-1
D: -
V: TRBV7-3
CDR3: CASSIGQSEAFF
DNA: TGTGCCAGCAGCATAGGACAGAGTGAAGCTTTCTTT